The 10 T cell receptor beta chains below were found in one sample sequenced in a study of a mutant IDH1 vaccine in newly diagnosed glioma. Time point here: week 11, during vaccination. Each dose of the vaccine consisted of 300 ug of mutant IDH1 20-mer peptide, with topical imiquimod. Only in-frame clones appear in the TCRdb table, and some are missing; sequencing was by immunoSEQ multiplex PCR. Found here are some 130,000 clones, roughly 78% of them singletons; the top ten hold 5.5%. These receptors lack a known antigen. The source was PBMCs, collected from a glioma patient whose treatment included an IDH1 peptide vaccine. These receptors originate from a man aged 40-49 years with glioma.

The chain combines TRBV28 with TRBJ2-5, with 11 positions matching TRBD1. From germline, CDR1 is MDHEN and CDR2 SYDVKM. V lost 5 bases to trimming and J lost 4 bases; unmatched junction nucleotides: 9. CDR3 length: 16 amino acids. The CDR3 nucleotides are TGTGCCAGCAGTGACCGGGACAGGGGGTTTGGAGAGACCCAGTACTTC. Protein sequence: CASSDRDRGFGETQYF.

CDR3 in amino acids: CASSLVDRGGQPQHF. The CDR3 bases are TGTGCCAGCAGCTTGGTTGACAGGGGCGGTCAGCCCCAGCATTTT. The genes are TRBV5-4 and TRBJ1-5, with TRBD1 identical over 8 bases. Trimming removed 0 bases from V and 6 bases from J; junction bases left unmatched: 5. The V gene's germline CDR1 is SGHNT and CDR2 YYREEE (reference sequence). CDR3 length equals 15 residues. Supplemented by reference TRBV5-4 and TRBJ1-5, the full variable domain reads ETGVTQSPTHLIKTRGQQVTLRCSSQSGHNTVSWYQQALGQGPQFIFQYYREEENGRGNFPPRFSGLQFPNYSSELNVNALELDDSALYLCASSLVDRGGQPQHFGDGTRLSIL.

J is TRBJ2-7 and V is TRBV5-1, with D unclear. This CDR3 comprises 11 residues. V lost 4 bases, J lost 0 bases, and 2 bases lay in between. Germline assignment: CDR1 SGHRS and CDR2 YFSETQ. In DNA, the CDR3 is TGCGCCAGCAGCGGCTCCTACGAGCAGTACTTC. Protein product: CASSGSYEQYF.

The chain couples TRBV6-6 to TRBJ2-7; 8 nucleotides align to TRBD1. Germline values: CDR1 MNHNY, CDR2 SVGAGI (reference sequence). CDR3 length equals 15 residues. J was trimmed by 4 bases and V by 0 bases; bases with no gene match: 5. Written as DNA, the CDR3 is TGTGCCAGCAGTTACTCATCAGGGGGCGGTTACGAGCAGTACTTC. This sequence encodes CASSYSSGGGYEQYF.

The chain couples TRBV5-8 to TRBJ1-1; weak D call: TRBD1 (5 bases). The germline V gene encodes CDR1 SGHTS and CDR2 YDEGEE. This CDR3 comprises 14 residues. The germline V and J ends were trimmed by 3 bases and 1 base, with 10 bases remaining between them. The CDR3 sequence is CASSSGLRNTEAFF. The DNA of the CDR3 is TGTGCCAGCAGCTCGGGACTGAGGAACACTGAAGCTTTCTTT.

The chain carries TRBV7-9 and TRBJ1-1, with 8 bases matching TRBD1. The V gene end was trimmed by 5 bases and the J gene end by 4 bases; junction bases not matched to a gene: 6. CDR1 is SEHNR, CDR2 FQNEAQ, per germline (reference sequence). CDR3 length equals 14 residues. The CDR3 DNA follows: TGTGCCAGCAGCCTTGGACAGGGTAGCACTGAAGCTTTCTTT. Protein sequence: CASSLGQGSTEAFF. Complete variable domain (other parts from reference TRBV7-9 and TRBJ1-1): DTGVSQNPRHKITKRGQNVTFRCDPISEHNRLYWYRQTLGQGPEFLTYFQNEAQLEKSRLLSDRFSAERPKGSFSTLEIQRTEQGDSAMYLCASSLGQGSTEAFFGQGTRLTVV.

This chain joins TRBV4-1 and TRBJ2-3, with no clear D. Germline-derived CDR1 and CDR2 are MGHRA and YSYEKL. V was cut by 0 bases and J by 6 bases, with 16 bases left in between. The CDR3 totals 16 residues. For the CDR3, the DNA is TGCGCCAGCAGCCAAGATGGAGTCCCTGGTGGGGATACGCAGTATTTT. Its translation: CASSQDGVPGGDTQYF.

CDR3 residues: CASSYAGTSYEQYF. Here the CDR3 DNA reads TGTGCCAGCAGTTACGCGGGGACATCCTACGAGCAGTACTTC. The chain is built from TRBV6-6 and TRBJ2-7; either TRBD1 or TRBD2 may fit D (6 bases each). This CDR3 contains 14 residues. Deletions cut 2 bases from V and 1 base from J, with 9 bases between. Per germline, CDR1 MNHNY and CDR2 SVGAGI (reference sequence).

CDR3 amino acids: CAISGDRGGQPQHF. As DNA, the CDR3 is TGTGCCATCAGTGGGGACAGGGGAGGTCAGCCCCAGCATTTT. The chain is built from TRBV10-3 and TRBJ1-5, with 10 bases that match TRBD1. Germline assignment: CDR1 ENHRY and CDR2 SYGVKD. The CDR3 totals 14 residues. V shed 4 bases and J 6 bases; nucleotides not matched to a gene: 3.

For the CDR3, the DNA is TGTGCCAGCAGCCTAGAACCGAGGGCCGGAGAGACCCAGTACTTC. Protein product: CASSLEPRAGETQYF. The chain couples TRBV7-6 to TRBJ2-5; weak D call: TRBD2 (5 bases). With 5 bases removed from V and 4 bases from J, the gap between germline ends came to 17 bases. This CDR3 is built from 15 residues. Germline V gives CDR1 SGHVS, CDR2 FNYEAQ.